A selection of T cell receptor beta chains follows, all from one sample in a study of blood T cell repertoires in COVID-19. TCRdb's table, derived via immunoSEQ multiplex PCR, lists solely in-frame clones and lacks some. There are tens of thousands of clones in the sample; 65% to 85% occur only once, and over 15% lies in the top ten. The sequenced sample consisted of peripheral blood. The receptors derive from a middle-aged man with acute or convalescent COVID-19. CDR3s include the opening cysteine and the closing phenylalanine or tryptophan. A D gene is named only where the DNA matches it firmly. Expanded clones are given a class, and other clones once, few, many or no size at all.

d_call,v_call,j_call,clone_size,cdr3_aa,cdr3_nt
TRBD1,TRBV9,TRBJ2-2,.,CASSARQGANTGELFF,TGTGCCAGCAGCGCCCGACAGGGGGCTAACACCGGGGAGCTGTTTTTT
.,TRBV6-2/TRBV6-3,TRBJ1-5,.,CASSYGAGTINQPQHF,TGTGCCAGCAGTTACGGTGCCGGGACAATCAATCAGCCCCAGCATTTT
.,TRBV7-2,TRBJ1-1,once,CASSLEYSMNTEAFF,TGTGCCAGCAGCTTAGAGTACAGCATGAACACTGAAGCTTTCTTT
.,TRBV18,TRBJ1-1,.,CASSPRAGYTEAFF,TGTGCCAGCTCACCACGGGCAGGTTACACTGAAGCTTTCTTT
TRBD2,TRBV28,TRBJ2-7,.,CASSLLTSGSHEQYF,TGTGCCAGCAGTTTATTGACTAGCGGATCACACGAGCAGTACTTC
TRBD2,TRBV11-2,TRBJ2-5,.,CASSLRGLAGGEWKTQYF,TGTGCCAGCAGCTTACGGGGACTAGCGGGTGGGGAGTGGAAGACCCAGTACTTC
.,TRBV4-1,TRBJ1-5,.,CASSQDPGSGNQPQHF,TGCGCCAGCAGCCAAGATCCCGGGTCCGGCAATCAGCCCCAGCATTTT
.,TRBV30,TRBJ1-6,.,CAWSVLTADSPLHF,TGTGCCTGGAGTGTACTTACAGCCGATTCACCCCTCCACTTT
.,TRBV7-9,TRBJ2-3,few,CASSLGGGEGDTQYF,TGTGCCAGCAGCTTGGGCGGGGGCGAGGGAGATACGCAGTATTTT
TRBD1,TRBV24-1,TRBJ2-2,.,CATRDRGGSGELFF,TGTGCCACTAGGGACAGGGGAGGATCCGGGGAGCTGTTTTTT
.,TRBV7-9,TRBJ1-1,.,CASSPRGGAGYTEAFF,TGTGCCAGCTCACCCCGGGGGGGCGCGGGGTACACTGAAGCTTTCTTT
TRBD2,TRBV30,TRBJ2-1,.,CAWRLGLARNNEQFF,TGTGCCTGGAGATTGGGACTAGCGAGAAACAATGAGCAGTTCTTC
TRBD1,TRBV6-1,TRBJ1-5,.,CASSGDRGLGSNQPQHF,TGTGCCAGCAGTGGGGACAGGGGGCTGGGAAGCAATCAGCCCCAGCATTTT
.,TRBV18,TRBJ1-1,few,CASSPLPTEAFF,TGTGCCAGCTCACCCCTACCCACTGAAGCTTTCTTT
TRBD2,TRBV10-2,TRBJ2-6,.,CATLTSGRAPGANVLTF,TGCGCCACTTTGACTAGCGGGAGGGCCCCTGGGGCCAACGTCCTGACTTTC
TRBD1,TRBV2,TRBJ1-1,.,CASSGDRSGGRNTEAFF,TGTGCCAGCAGCGGGGACAGGTCAGGAGGTAGGAACACTGAAGCTTTCTTT
.,TRBV9,TRBJ1-3,.,CASSPPWELQANSGNTIYF,TGTGCCAGCAGCCCACCTTGGGAATTACAGGCGAACTCTGGAAACACCATATATTTT
.,TRBV18,TRBJ2-7,.,CASSLGGVTEQYF,TGTGCCAGCTCACTCGGCGGGGTCACCGAGCAGTACTTC
.,TRBV7-8,TRBJ2-3,.,CASSLEQVRTDTQYF,TGTGCCAGCAGCTTAGAACAGGTTCGCACAGATACGCAGTATTTT
.,TRBV6-5,TRBJ1-5,.,CASDKASGFQPQHF,TGTGCCAGCGATAAGGCTTCGGGGTTTCAGCCCCAGCATTTT
.,TRBV5-1,TRBJ1-1,.,CASSGSAMNTEAFF,TGCGCCAGCAGCGGGAGCGCCATGAACACTGAAGCTTTCTTT
.,TRBV20-1,TRBJ2-7,few,CSAQGEGEQYF,TGCAGTGCCCAAGGGGAAGGCGAGCAGTACTTC
TRBD2,TRBV7-9,TRBJ2-7,.,CASSLGGTAREAPPYEQYF,TGTGCCAGCAGCTTAGGAGGGACGGCGCGGGAGGCCCCCCCCTACGAGCAGTACTTC
TRBD1,TRBV4-2,TRBJ2-7,.,CASSQSDLPGQGHEQYF,TGTGCCAGCAGCCAATCCGACCTCCCGGGACAGGGCCACGAGCAGTACTTC
.,TRBV6-5,TRBJ1-2,.,CASRIKGEGYTF,TGTGCCAGCAGAATAAAGGGGGAAGGCTACACCTTC
.,TRBV30,TRBJ1-3,.,CAWTTGNTIYF,TGTGCCTGGACAACTGGAAACACCATATATTTT
TRBD1,TRBV5-1,TRBJ1-1,.,CASSPRGQGNTEAFF,TGCGCCAGCAGCCCGAGGGGACAGGGGAACACTGAAGCTTTCTTT
TRBD1,TRBV7-2,TRBJ2-6,.,CASSFGRDRGSGANVLTF,TGTGCCAGCAGCTTCGGCCGGGACAGGGGTTCTGGGGCCAACGTCCTGACTTTC
TRBD2,TRBV10-3,TRBJ2-5,once,CAIAASGGAAETQYF,TGTGCCATTGCAGCTAGCGGGGGGGCCGCAGAGACCCAGTACTTC